The present entry profiles one T cell receptor beta chain with its context. In the study's own analysis: How many nucleated cells were present was estimated from reference gene primer amplification. The repertoire was sequenced with immunoSEQ multiplex PCR; TCRdb's copy has only in-frame clones and lacks some. For V, J and clone size, that table is used; D and trimming come from the DNA. Among a few hundred thousand clones listed, 84% were seen once. Germline V gene data show CDR1 as SGHDT and CDR2 as YYEEEE. The CDR3 spans 17 residues. The trim removed 4 bases at V and 2 bases at J, leaving 11 bases unmatched. This sample is drawn from a study of blood T cell repertoires in COVID-19. At the level of the study: Samples of COVID-19 (acute and convalescent) were obtained from the United States, Italy and Spain. PBMCs, B-cell-depleted T cells, or T cells were the source of the cDNA or gDNA that made up the material.

Sequencing was performed on PBMCs or T cells enriched from blood (not recorded which). This sequence joins TRBV5-6 and TRBJ2-3, with 9 bases that match TRBD1. This TCR derives from a man under 40 with acute COVID-19. The CDR3 sequence is CASSLRPDRGITDTQYF. CDR3 in DNA: TGTGCCAGCAGCCTACGTCCGGACAGGGGTATCACAGATACGCAGTATTTT.